This section outlines one TCR beta chain sequence together with its context. Only a few counts were recorded for this clone. Its antigen is currently not known. One base away there is no much larger clone; base qualities are not given. The receptor library was made with the immunoSEQ multiplex PCR assay. For the multiplex PCR, a mixture combining 60 forward primers for TCR Vbeta segments and 13 reverse primers for TCR Jbeta segments was used. The CDR3 region of rearranged TCR beta genes was amplified from genomic DNA with a multiplex PCR assay. Amplified TCR beta libraries were sequenced as 87-base-pair reads on the Illumina HiSeq System. In the paper's pipeline: In a later analysis, tens of millions of unique TCR beta chains were counted across the roughly 610 repertoires, and roughly 11 million of these chains were shared by at least two donors. Raw reads were error-corrected and collapsed into unique sequences by a nearest-neighbor algorithm in which closely related sequences were merged to remove PCR and sequencing errors. CDR3 sequences were aligned to IMGT reference sequences to assign V, D and J gene segments. Each retained sequence needed at least a six-nucleotide match to both a V gene segment and a J gene segment. A rearrangement was called productive if the CDR3 had no stop codons and remained in frame with V and J, and every other rearrangement was called non-productive. CDR3 was defined by IMGT convention, running from the second conserved V-encoded cysteine to the conserved J-encoded phenylalanine. Sequences without an unambiguous match to a single V gene segment were excluded from the earlier analysis of a few hundred of the donors. An earlier analysis of 587 of the donors classified V segments as functional when productive rearrangements were above 56.7% and as segregating when the standard deviation between donors was above 5%. To diagnose cytomegalovirus status from the catalog of TCR beta chain sequences, a statistical classification framework was built. A later analysis assigned V and J genes by comparing TCR nucleotide sequences with IMGT/GENE-DB human TR gene sequences. The TCRdist pipeline was used in a later analysis to assign CDR3 sequences and most-parsimonious VDJ recombination scenarios. In a later analysis, every TCR beta chain was defined by the combination of its CDR3 amino acid sequence and its V-gene family, and reads without a unique V-gene family were dropped. A later analysis removed roughly 590 highly shared, low-generation-probability nucleotide sequences to deal with suspected cross-contamination and a sequencing artifact. A later analysis calculated a clonal expansion index for each public chain from normalized within-repertoire ranks of inferred template counts. A later analysis computed generation probabilities with a VDJ recombination model fitted to out-of-frame rearrangements, and checked the results against IGoR. Hypergeometric tests were used in a later analysis to score TCR-TCR, TCR-HLA and TCR-CMV co-occurrence, with a repertoire-size bias correction applied to the TCR pairs. In a later analysis, false discovery rates were estimated by permuting HLA or CMV assignments 20 times. In a later analysis, co-occurring TCRs were grouped using DBSCAN, with TCRdist sequence similarity added in when clustering inside HLA-allele-positive subsets. For co-occurrence clustering, repertoires with fewer than 30,000 or more than 120,000 public chains were excluded, along with roughly 5 repertoires with anomalous nucleotide sharing. TCRdb obtained this table from immuneACCESS and retained in-frame rearrangements with V and J assigned. These tables miss some clones; where compared with another copy, unresolved V genes account for less than half of the shortfall, and the remainder is unexplained. For V, J and clone size, that table is used; D and trimming come from the DNA. This sample gives 110,000 to 150,000 clones in total; about three quarters of them show up just once. The top ten clones comprise less than 2% of the sample.

The data are from a study of cytomegalovirus exposure and HLA in healthy donors (dated by TCRdb to the late 2010s). The study in broad terms: An earlier analysis of about 560 of the donors reported about 280 Gb of sequence data and approximately 120 million unique TCR beta sequences obtained from around 190 million T cells. All discovery cohort repertoires had been generated on a single sequencing platform. A later analysis re-analyzed previously published TCR beta repertoires from 600 to 850 donors and added high-resolution HLA genotyping to study TCR occurrence patterns. The number of donors typed differed by locus, with 629-630 for A, B, C, DRB1 and DQB1, about 500 for DQA1, 600 to 610 for DPA1, and around 460 for DPB1. Among 300 to 500 genotyped donors of the cohort, an average of roughly 230,000 unique TCR beta nucleotide sequences was sequenced per donor, of which 15% to 20% were non-productive. Using immunosequencing, the study profiled T cell repertoires from approximately 700 subjects and related those repertoires to cytomegalovirus serostatus. Class I and class II HLA loci were covered by the typing at four-digit resolution. Donor age, sex, ethnicity and CMV serostatus were collected together with the repertoire data. Because of strong linkage in the cohort, four or five DR-DQ haplotypes were treated as single units for association and clustering. The genetic ancestry cluster associated with self-reported Caucasian donors included around 76% of the roughly 380 genotyped donors. Along with the approximately 670-subject first cohort, a separate validation cohort of roughly 110 different subjects was used. To decide whether each TCR beta V gene segment behaved as functional or pseudogenic, an earlier analysis of approximately 590 of the donors relied on high-throughput TCR beta sequencing. The aim of the study was to test whether cataloging public T cell receptors could identify signatures of past pathogen exposure. Around 320 gigabases of sequencing data and tens of millions of unique TCR sequences were included in an early release covering several hundred HLA-typed donors. To predict cytomegalovirus infection status, the study combined high-throughput TCR immunosequencing, statistical association of individual TCRs with disease status, and machine learning. Rather than drawing on any new phenotypic data, the later analysis identified candidate immune exposures from TCR beta sequences and the way those sequences occurred across donors. In a later genetic analysis, genome-wide SNP genotypes for about 65% of the roughly 700 donors were used, and that subset was treated as a discovery cohort.

In total, roughly 710 healthy bone marrow donors made up the cohort. All cohort members were sampled while nominally healthy, although unrecorded immune exposures were likely present. The donor was CMV seronegative and belonged to the group of around 400 seronegative cohort members. A peripheral blood sample was collected from each donor, and TCR beta sequencing was performed on peripheral blood mononuclear cells. Genomic DNA was extracted from the blood cell samples with the Qiagen DNeasy Blood Extraction Kit. The paper as a whole reports these results and caveats: In a later analysis, 16,951 TCR beta sequences were associated with specific HLA alleles at a false discovery rate of 0.05. For the cohort, immune exposure information was limited to CMV serostatus. Presence/absence analyses assumed roughly uniform sequencing depth across donors, an assumption that may not hold. Because HLA typing was missing for some donors at each locus, association tests included only the typed subset. Some IMGT-functional V segments, including TRBV6-2 and TRBV6-3, could not be told apart with the 87-base-pair reads, so those segments were excluded. A later genetic analysis associated a missense DCLRE1C variant with V-gene and J-gene trimming of TCR beta chains, and an independent cohort replicated the association. A further reported finding was that TCR beta sequences accurately predicted the HLA-A and HLA-B alleles for most subjects in the first cohort. Across donors, most TCR sequences were observed very rarely, whereas some public TCRs were present in many individuals. A cluster of highly shared sequence variants was judged likely to represent a technical artifact of the sequencing pipeline. When HLA alleles, especially DR and DQ, strongly co-occurred, TCR associations were difficult to assign to individual alleles. Correlated functional status among segregating V segments might be attributable to linkage disequilibrium, but an unknown experimental factor could not be ruled out. According to a later analysis, TCR association rates differed among HLA loci, with DRB1 alleles showing the most associated TCRs and HLA-C alleles showing the fewest. Cytomegalovirus status was reported to be diagnosed by the classifier with high specificity and sensitivity in both the original and validation cohorts. In a later analysis, several top co-occurrence clusters were reported to appear linked to parvovirus B19, influenza, CMV and Epstein-Barr virus. Over 15 rarely observed V segments, including chromosome 9 orphons, were excluded from the earlier analysis of approximately 500 of the donors because counts were too low. A later analysis found that most CMV-associated TCR beta chains appeared HLA-restricted, with HLA associations seemingly driven largely by CMV exposure. The authors suggested that the approach could potentially be generalized to other disease states and immunological phenotypes. An earlier analysis of some 590 of the donors showed that most TCR beta V segments appeared in productive rearrangements either about 90% or about 30% of the time, which broadly matched IMGT annotations. In vitro tests confirmed that a few of the cytomegalovirus-associated TCR beta chains recognize cytomegalovirus antigens. The study gave a list of under 200 TCR beta chains associated with cytomegalovirus. In this cohort, only TCR beta chains were sequenced, and detectable features were limited by the absence of alpha or paired-chain data. Compared with equally common non-associated chains, HLA-associated TCR beta chains in a later analysis were more clonally expanded and had lower generation probabilities. In a later genetic analysis, fewer N-insertions in productive TCRs were reported among donors in an Asian-associated ancestry cluster than the approximately 630-donor mean.

Based on the germline V gene (reference sequence), the CDR1 and CDR2 sequences are MNHEY and SMNVEV. The V end gives up 3 bases and the J end 1 base, leaving 5 bases in the junction not matched to a gene. Taken from cysteine to phenylalanine, the CDR3 has 15 residues. Of the read, only the CDR3 DNA is kept; its 45 bases are in frame from base 1. The TCR originated in a woman younger than 45 in good health and CMV-seronegative. The V gene is TRBV27 and the J gene is TRBJ2-5; 7 junctional bases match TRBD1. The sequenced material came from PBMCs. The sequence in DNA is TGTGCCAGCAGTTTTATGAGGGGGCTCCAAGAGACCCAGTACTTC. Its coded protein is CASSFMRGLQETQYF.